The clone carrying this T cell receptor beta chain was recorded at least ten times. The antigen is not known. Healthy Caucasians were all of the donors. This sample was included in a study of identical twins. General study results and limits: Out-of-frame alpha sequences common to twins exhibited a surplus of low generation probability.

TCRdb re-called the 5' RACE reads through MiXCR, storing one row per CDR3 protein. The table records roughly 230,000 distinct CDR3 sequences, about 9% of them present only once. The data were also submitted as part of a second study, on yellow fever vaccine responses in identical twins.

Sequenced: CD8+ T cells sorted from blood. The clonotype was recovered from a woman aged 18-35 years in good health.

CDR3 region: CASSQEGGRWTGELFF. The DNA for the CDR3 is TGTGCCAGCAGCCAAGAGGGGGGAAGATGGACCGGGGAGCTGTTTTTT. The J gene is TRBJ2-2, the V gene TRBV3-1; D is perhaps TRBD2 (6 bases). The CDR3 runs 16 residues. V was clipped by 0 bases and J by 5 bases, with 13 bases between them. CDR1 is LGHDT and CDR2 is YNNKEL in the germline V gene (reference sequence).